This T cell receptor beta chain was sequenced during a study of OX40 agonist ivuxolimab in advanced cancers. The repertoire was sequenced with immunoSEQ multiplex PCR; TCRdb's copy has only in-frame clones and lacks some. This sample has roughly 77,000 clones, with 80% to 95% found just once. CDR3 length: 14 residues. In germline, CDR1 is SGHVS, CDR2 FNYEAQ. V lost 7 bases to trimming and J lost 6 bases; unmatched junction nucleotides: 5. The source material was CD4+ or CD8+ T cells sorted from blood, sampled in a trial of the OX40 agonist ivuxolimab. This TCR was sampled from an adult with an advanced solid tumor such as melanoma, head and neck, liver or kidney cancer. The chain employs TRBV7-6 and TRBJ1-4; 10 bases map to TRBD1. CDR3 region: CASTPGQGHEKLFF. The CDR3 bases are TGTGCCAGCACCCCGGGACAGGGGCATGAAAAACTGTTTTTT.